This TCR beta chain was sequenced for a study of graft-versus-host responses after intestinal transplantation. As regards this clone: Its antigen is as yet unknown.

Germline CDR1 reads MNHEY; CDR2 reads SMNVEV (reference sequence). The length of the CDR3 is 15 residues. The V end lost 1 base, the J end lost 2 bases, and 10 bases lay between the germline ends. Produced via immunoSEQ multiplex PCR; TCRdb's table is partial and in-frame only. The top ten clones hold 1.4% of a sample with over 75,000 clones, roughly 88% of them seen once. Whole-study findings and limits: Recipient marrow contained GvH clones, some of which appeared first in ileum or blood. Declining HvG levels early post-transplant were linked to peak circulating GvH clone levels. Individuals carrying graft-donor T cell macrochimerism showed high graft-versus-host to host-versus-graft clonal ratios in allografts.

The sample in question was PBMCs, obtained 255 days after intestinal transplant. The receptor's source is a human patient who received an intestinal transplant, so some T cells may come from the graft donor. This chain joins TRBV27 and TRBJ2-3; TRBD2 might be the D (7 bases). Here the CDR3 reads CASSLWGGHTDTQYF. In DNA, the CDR3 is TGTGCCAGCAGTTTATGGGGGGGGCACACAGATACGCAGTATTTT.